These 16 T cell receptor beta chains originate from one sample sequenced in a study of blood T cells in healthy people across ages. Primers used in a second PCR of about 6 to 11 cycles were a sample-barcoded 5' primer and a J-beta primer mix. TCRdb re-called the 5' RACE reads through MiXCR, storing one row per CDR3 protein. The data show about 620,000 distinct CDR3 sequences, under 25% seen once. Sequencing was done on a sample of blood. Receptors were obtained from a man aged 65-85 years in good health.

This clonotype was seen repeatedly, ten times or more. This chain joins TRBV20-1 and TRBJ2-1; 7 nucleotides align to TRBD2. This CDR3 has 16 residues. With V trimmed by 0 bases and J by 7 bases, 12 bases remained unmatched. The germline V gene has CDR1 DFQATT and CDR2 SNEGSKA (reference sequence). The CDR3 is CSARDPGRSRRNEQFF. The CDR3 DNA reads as TGCAGTGCTAGAGATCCCGGGAGGTCCCGAAGGAATGAGCAGTTCTTC.

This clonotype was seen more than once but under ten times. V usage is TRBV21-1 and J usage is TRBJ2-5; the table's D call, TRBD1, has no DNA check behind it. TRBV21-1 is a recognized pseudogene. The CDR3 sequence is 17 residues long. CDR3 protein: CASGAEPGQSIKETQYF. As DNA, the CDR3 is TGTGCGAGCGGGGCGGAACCGGGACAGTCCATCAAAGAGACCCAGTACTTC.

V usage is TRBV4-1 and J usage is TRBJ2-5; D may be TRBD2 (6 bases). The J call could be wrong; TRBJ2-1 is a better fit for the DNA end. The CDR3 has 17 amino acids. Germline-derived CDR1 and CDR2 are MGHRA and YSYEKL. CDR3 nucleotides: TGCGCCAGCAGCCACCCTTCGCGGGACTTGAGGGGCAATGAGCAGTTCTTC. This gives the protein CASSHPSRDLRGNEQFF.

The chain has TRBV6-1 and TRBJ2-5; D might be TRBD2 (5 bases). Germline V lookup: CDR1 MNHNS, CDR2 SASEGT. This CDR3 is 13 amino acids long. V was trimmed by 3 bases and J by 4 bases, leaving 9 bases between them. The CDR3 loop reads CASSDTGLETQYF. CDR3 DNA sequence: TGTGCCAGCAGTGACACGGGATTAGAGACCCAGTACTTC.

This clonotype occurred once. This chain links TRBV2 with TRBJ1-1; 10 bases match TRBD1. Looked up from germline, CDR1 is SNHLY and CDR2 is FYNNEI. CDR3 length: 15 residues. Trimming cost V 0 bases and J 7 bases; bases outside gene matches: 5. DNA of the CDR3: TGTGCCAGCAGTGAAGCCGGGACAGGGGCGGGTGAAGCTTTCTTT. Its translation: CASSEAGTGAGEAFF.

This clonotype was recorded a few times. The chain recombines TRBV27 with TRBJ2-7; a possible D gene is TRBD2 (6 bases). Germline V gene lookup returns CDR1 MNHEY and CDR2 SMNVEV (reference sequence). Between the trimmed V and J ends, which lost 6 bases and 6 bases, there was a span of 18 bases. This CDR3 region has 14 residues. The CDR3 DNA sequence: TGTGCCAGCAGCCCAGCGGGCGCTACCTCCGAGCAGTACTTC. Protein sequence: CASSPAGATSEQYF.

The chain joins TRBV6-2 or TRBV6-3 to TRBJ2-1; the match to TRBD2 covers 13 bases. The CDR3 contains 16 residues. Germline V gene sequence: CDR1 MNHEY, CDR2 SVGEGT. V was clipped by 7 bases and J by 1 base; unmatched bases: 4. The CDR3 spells CASKGLAGISYNEQFF. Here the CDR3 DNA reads TGTGCCAGCAAGGGACTAGCGGGGATTTCCTACAATGAGCAGTTCTTC.

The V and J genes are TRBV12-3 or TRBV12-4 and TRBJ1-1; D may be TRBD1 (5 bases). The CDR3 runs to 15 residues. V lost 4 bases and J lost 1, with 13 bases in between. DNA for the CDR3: TGTGCCAGCAGTTGGGGGGGTGGCAAGAACACTGAAGCTTTCTTT. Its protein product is CASSWGGGKNTEAFF.

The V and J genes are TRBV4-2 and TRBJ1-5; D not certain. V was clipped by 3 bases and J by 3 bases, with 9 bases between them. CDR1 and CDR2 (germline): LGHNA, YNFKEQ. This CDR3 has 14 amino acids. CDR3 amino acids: CASSHLAVNQPQHF. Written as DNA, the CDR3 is TGTGCCAGCAGCCATTTGGCCGTCAATCAGCCCCAGCATTTT.

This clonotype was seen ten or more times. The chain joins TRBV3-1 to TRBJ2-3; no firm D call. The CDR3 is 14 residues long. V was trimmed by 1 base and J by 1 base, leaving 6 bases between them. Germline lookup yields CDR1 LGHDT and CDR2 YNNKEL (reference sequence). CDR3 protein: CASSQVSGTDTQYF. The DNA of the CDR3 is TGTGCCAGCAGCCAAGTTTCTGGCACAGATACGCAGTATTTT.

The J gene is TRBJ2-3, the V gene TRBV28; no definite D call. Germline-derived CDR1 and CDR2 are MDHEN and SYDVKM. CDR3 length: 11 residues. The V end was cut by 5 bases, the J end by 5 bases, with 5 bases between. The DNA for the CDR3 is TGTGCCAGCAGTGCCAGAGATACGCAGTATTTT. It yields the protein CASSARDTQYF.

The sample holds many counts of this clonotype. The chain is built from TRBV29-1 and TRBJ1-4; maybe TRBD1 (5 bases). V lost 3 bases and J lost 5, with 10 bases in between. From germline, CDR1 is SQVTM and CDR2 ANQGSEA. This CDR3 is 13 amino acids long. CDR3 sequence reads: CSVEMTENEKLFF. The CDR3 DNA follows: TGCAGCGTTGAGATGACAGAAAATGAAAAACTGTTTTTT.

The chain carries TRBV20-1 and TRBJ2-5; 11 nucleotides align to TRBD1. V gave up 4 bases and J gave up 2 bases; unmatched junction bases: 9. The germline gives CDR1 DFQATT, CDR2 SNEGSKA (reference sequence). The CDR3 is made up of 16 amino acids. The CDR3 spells CSAKPGQGVKQETQYF. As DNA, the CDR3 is TGCAGTGCTAAACCGGGACAGGGGGTTAAGCAAGAGACCCAGTACTTC.

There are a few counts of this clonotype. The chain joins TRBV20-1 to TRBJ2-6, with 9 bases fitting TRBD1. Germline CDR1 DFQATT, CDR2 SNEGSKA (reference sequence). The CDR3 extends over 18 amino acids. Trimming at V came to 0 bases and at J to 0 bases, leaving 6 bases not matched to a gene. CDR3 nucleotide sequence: TGCAGTGCTAGAGACATCCGGGACAGGGTCTCTGGGGCCAACGTCCTGACTTTC. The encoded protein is CSARDIRDRVSGANVLTF.

The CDR3 coding sequence is TGCAGTGCTAGTGTTAGAGGGACGGACACTGAAGCTTTCTTT. Translating gives CSASVRGTDTEAFF. This chain uses TRBV20-1 with TRBJ1-1; D might be TRBD1 (5 bases). Germline loops: CDR1 DFQATT, CDR2 SNEGSKA (reference sequence). V lost 3 bases and J 3 bases, leaving 14 bases between the germline ends. The CDR3 is 14 amino acids.

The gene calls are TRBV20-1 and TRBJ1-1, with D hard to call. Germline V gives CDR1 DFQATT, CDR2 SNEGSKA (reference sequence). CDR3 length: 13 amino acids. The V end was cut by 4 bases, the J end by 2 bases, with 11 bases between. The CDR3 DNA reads TGCAGTGCTACCCCTCCGGGAAACACTGAAGCTTTCTTT. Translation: CSATPPGNTEAFF.